What follows are 16 T cell receptor beta chains derived from one specimen sequenced in a study of cytomegalovirus exposure and HLA in healthy donors. PCR employed 60 Vbeta and 13 Jbeta primers. Clones were sequenced by immunoSEQ multiplex PCR, and TCRdb holds only the in-frame ones, with some missing. The data show around 190,000 clones, approximately 85% seen once. The sequenced material came from PBMCs. These receptors all stem from a man aged 18 to 29 in good health and CMV-seronegative.

This chain joins TRBV6-5 and TRBJ2-3; 10 nucleotides align to TRBD1. With 5 bases clipped from V and 7 bases from J, the junction kept 9 bases outside the gene matches. CDR1 and CDR2 from the germline V gene are MNHEY and SVGAGI. This CDR3 is built from 15 residues. CDR3 bases: TGTGCCAGCAGTCCCGGGACAGGGGCTACAAATACGCAGTATTTT. Residues: CASSPGTGATNTQYF.

Details on this clone: Other nucleotide sequences in the sample specify the same CDR3. The chain combines TRBV28 with TRBJ2-7; TRBD2 matches 7 bases. Trimming cost V 3 bases and J 0 bases; bases outside gene matches: 2. The CDR3 is 14 residues long. Germline V gives CDR1 MDHEN, CDR2 SYDVKM. CDR3 in amino acids: CASSLGGGSYEQYF. CDR3 coding DNA: TGTGCCAGCAGTTTGGGCGGGGGCTCCTACGAGCAGTACTTC.

The rearrangement links TRBV9 to TRBJ2-5; TRBD1 might be the D (5 bases). V dropped 0 bases and J dropped 2 bases, with 11 bases sitting between them. Germline-derived CDR1 and CDR2 are SGDLS and YYNGEE. This CDR3 spans 15 amino acids. The CDR3 region is CASSVGGGIQETQYF. The CDR3 region has the DNA TGTGCCAGCAGCGTAGGGGGCGGCATACAAGAGACCCAGTACTTC.

The table lists this clone with a count of one. The chain uses TRBV2 and TRBJ2-1; D is possibly TRBD2 (5 bases). The CDR3 is 14 residues long. Trimming removed 8 bases from V and 0 bases from J, with 11 bases in between. Germline CDR1 SNHLY, CDR2 FYNNEI. In DNA form, the CDR3 reads TGTGCCAGCCGTGGAGGAAGCTCCTACAATGAGCAGTTCTTC. Its translation is CASRGGSSYNEQFF.

In this sample, this clone turned up once. The chain uses TRBV21-1 and TRBJ2-3; TRBD1, the D gene given by the table, was not confirmed from the DNA. TRBV21-1 is described as a pseudogene. The CDR3 is made up of 19 amino acids. CDR3 in amino acids: CASSKDVLNSSRSTDTQYF. The CDR3, as DNA: TGTGCCAGCAGCAAAGACGTCCTAAACAGCTCTCGAAGCACAGATACGCAGTATTTT.

The CDR3 spells CSVRGSHYEQYF. DNA of the CDR3: TGCAGCGTTAGGGGGAGCCACTACGAGCAGTACTTC. The chain couples TRBV29-1 to TRBJ2-7, with D perhaps matching TRBD1 (6 bases). The germline CDR1 and CDR2 sequences are SQVTM and ANQGSEA. V lost 5 bases and J lost 3, with 11 bases in between. CDR3 length: 12 residues.

The chain is built from TRBV4-3 and TRBJ1-2; a weak D match, TRBD1 (5 bases). Trimming left V 0 bases short and J 4 bases short, with 9 bases between. Germline CDR1 reads LGHNA; CDR2 reads YSLEER. The CDR3 covers 14 residues. The CDR3: CASSQDYRSYGYTF. CDR3 DNA sequence: TGCGCCAGCAGCCAAGATTACAGGTCCTATGGCTACACCTTC.

V gene TRBV2 combines with J gene TRBJ2-7, with D maybe TRBD1 (8 bases). From germline, CDR1 is SNHLY and CDR2 FYNNEI. The CDR3 runs to 18 residues. V was shortened by 6 bases and J by 2 bases, with 26 bases between the two germline ends. DNA of the CDR3: TGTGCCAGCAGCTCACCGGGCGGACGGACAGGGAGGGCCTACGAGCAGTACTTC. Encoded protein: CASSSPGGRTGRAYEQYF.

This clone has more than one count but fewer than ten. The chain uses TRBV7-2 and TRBJ2-5; D might be TRBD2 (6 bases). Trimming left V 4 bases short and J 2 bases short, with 11 bases between. CDR3 length equals 14 residues. The germline V gene has CDR1 SGHTA and CDR2 FQGNSA. The CDR3, as DNA: TGTGCCAGCAGCTGGGGCGGGGCACAAGAGACCCAGTACTTC. Protein sequence: CASSWGGAQETQYF.

This chain links TRBV7-3 with TRBJ1-5, with D possibly being TRBD1 (5 bases). Trimming stripped 3 bases from V and 5 bases from J, with 17 bases between. CDR1 is SGHTA and CDR2 is FQGTGA in the germline V gene. This CDR3 is built from 16 residues. The chain's CDR3 is CASSFGADLGDQPQHF. In DNA, the CDR3 is TGTGCCAGCAGCTTTGGAGCCGACCTAGGGGATCAGCCCCAGCATTTT.

This clone was counted only a few times. This chain joins TRBV25-1 and TRBJ2-5; TRBD2 agrees at 7 bases. Germline CDR1 MGHDK, CDR2 SYGVNS. With V trimmed by 4 bases and J by 2 bases, 4 bases remained unmatched. This CDR3 has 14 amino acids. Here the CDR3 reads CASSGGGRQETQYF. The CDR3 nucleotides read TGTGCCAGCAGTGGGGGCGGGAGACAAGAGACCCAGTACTTC. Using reference TRBV25-1 and TRBJ2-5 for the parts outside the CDR3, the full variable domain is EADIYQTPRYLVIGTGKKITLECSQTMGHDKMYWYQQDPGMELHLIHYSYGVNSTEKGDLSSESTVSRIRTEHFPLTLESARPSHTSQYLCASSGGGRQETQYFGPGTRLLVL.

This chain links TRBV6-5 with TRBJ2-1; D possibly corresponds to TRBD1 (6 bases). CDR3 size: 16 residues. Germline loops: CDR1 MNHEY, CDR2 SVGAGI. The V end was cut by 4 bases, the J end by 5 bases, with 18 bases between. This CDR3 reads CASSSYRVIRDNEQFF. The CDR3 bases are TGTGCCAGCAGTTCTTACAGGGTCATCAGAGACAATGAGCAGTTCTTC.

The chain recombines TRBV7-8 with TRBJ2-1, with a tentative D call TRBD1 (5 bases). V was cut by 4 bases and J by 2 bases, with 12 bases left in between. Germline CDR1 and CDR2: SGHVS and FQNEAQ. The CDR3 contains 15 residues. CDR3 loop: CASSWIDRTYNEQFF. CDR3 coding DNA: TGTGCCAGCAGCTGGATTGACAGAACCTACAATGAGCAGTTCTTC. Drawing the rest from reference TRBV7-8 and TRBJ2-1, the complete variable domain is GAGVSQSPRYKVAKRGQDVALRCDPISGHVSLFWYQQALGQGPEFLTYFQNEAQLDKSGLPSDRFFAERPEGSVSTLKIQRTQQEDSAVYLCASSWIDRTYNEQFFGPGTRLTVL.

The count of this clone is one. The chain uses TRBV12-5 and TRBJ2-3, with 8 bases aligning to TRBD2. The germline V gene encodes CDR1 LGHNT and CDR2 FRNRAP. Germline trimming cut 4 bases from V and 0 bases from J; bases unmatched to any gene: 6. The CDR3 is 16 residues long. The CDR3 DNA sequence: TGTGCTAGTGGTTCCACCCCGGGGGGGAGCACAGATACGCAGTATTTT. Translating it yields CASGSTPGGSTDTQYF.

The chain employs TRBV4-2 and TRBJ2-7; 8 positions match TRBD1. This CDR3 spans 16 amino acids. With V trimmed by 1 base and J by 2 bases, 7 bases remained unmatched. Looked up from germline, CDR1 is LGHNA and CDR2 is YNFKEQ. The CDR3 here is CASSQGVRDRTYEQYF. CDR3 DNA: TGTGCCAGCAGCCAAGGAGTCCGGGACAGGACCTACGAGCAGTACTTC.

CDR3 sequence (DNA): TGTGCCAGCAGGAAAACAGGGGGCGGGTACAATGAGCAGTTCTTC. It codes for CASRKTGGGYNEQFF. The chain is built from TRBV7-8 and TRBJ2-1; TRBD1 agrees at 9 bases. J was trimmed by 4 bases and V by 6 bases; bases with no gene match: 7. There are 15 residues in the CDR3. The germline CDR1 and CDR2 sequences are SGHVS and FQNEAQ. Based on the CDR3 plus reference TRBV7-8 and TRBJ2-1, the full variable domain is GAGVSQSPRYKVAKRGQDVALRCDPISGHVSLFWYQQALGQGPEFLTYFQNEAQLDKSGLPSDRFFAERPEGSVSTLKIQRTQQEDSAVYLCASRKTGGGYNEQFFGPGTRLTVL.